The present TCR beta chain was sequenced within a study of cytomegalovirus exposure and HLA in healthy donors. CDR3 size: 17 residues. Germline V gene data show CDR1 as KGHSH and CDR2 as LQKENI. V gave up 3 bases and J gave up 5 bases; unmatched junction bases: 11. With regard to this clone: Its target is unknown.

Study results and limitations: Clonal expansion, a later analysis showed, was greater in HLA-associated TCR beta chains than in equally common others. Within an earlier analysis, most TCR beta V segments proved productive either about 87% or about 30% of the time. Using the classifier, cytomegalovirus status was reportedly diagnosed with high specificity and sensitivity. DRB1 showed the most TCR associations and HLA-C the fewest in a later analysis, as rates varied by HLA locus.

Vbeta (60) and Jbeta (13) primers were used in the PCR. Sequencing used immunoSEQ multiplex PCR; TCRdb keeps in-frame clones, though not all of them. The top ten hold around 4.2% of the sample, which has 250,000 to 350,000 clones, 86% seen once. Sequenced: PBMCs. The rearrangement joins TRBV18 to TRBJ2-5; 11 bases are shared with TRBD1. This receptor was obtained from a middle-aged man in good health and CMV-seropositive. The CDR3 region has the DNA TGTGCCAGCTCACCTAACCCGGGACAGGGGGTATCTGAGACCCAGTACTTC. It encodes CASSPNPGQGVSETQYF. The entire variable domain, with the rest obtained from reference TRBV18 and TRBJ2-5, is as follows: NAGVMQNPRHLVRRRGQEARLRCSPMKGHSHVYWYRQLPEEGLKFMVYLQKENIIDESGMPKERFSAEFPKEGPSILRIQQVVRGDSAAYFCASSPNPGQGVSETQYFGPGTRLLVL.